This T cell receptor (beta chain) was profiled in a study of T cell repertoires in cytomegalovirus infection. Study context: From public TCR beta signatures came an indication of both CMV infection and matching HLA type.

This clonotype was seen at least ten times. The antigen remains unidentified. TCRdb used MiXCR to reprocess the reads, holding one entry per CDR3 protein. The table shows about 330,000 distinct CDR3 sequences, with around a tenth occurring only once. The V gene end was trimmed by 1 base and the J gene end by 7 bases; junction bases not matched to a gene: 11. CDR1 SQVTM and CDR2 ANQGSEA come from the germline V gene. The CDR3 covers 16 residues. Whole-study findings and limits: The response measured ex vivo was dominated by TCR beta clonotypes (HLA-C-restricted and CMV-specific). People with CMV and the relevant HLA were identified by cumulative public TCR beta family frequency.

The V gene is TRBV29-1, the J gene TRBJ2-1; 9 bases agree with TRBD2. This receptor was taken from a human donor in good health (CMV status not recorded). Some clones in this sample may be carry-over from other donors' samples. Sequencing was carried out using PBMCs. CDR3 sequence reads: CSVEGEVGSGSNEQFF. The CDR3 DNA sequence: TGCAGCGTTGAAGGGGAGGTGGGTAGCGGGAGTAATGAGCAGTTCTTC.